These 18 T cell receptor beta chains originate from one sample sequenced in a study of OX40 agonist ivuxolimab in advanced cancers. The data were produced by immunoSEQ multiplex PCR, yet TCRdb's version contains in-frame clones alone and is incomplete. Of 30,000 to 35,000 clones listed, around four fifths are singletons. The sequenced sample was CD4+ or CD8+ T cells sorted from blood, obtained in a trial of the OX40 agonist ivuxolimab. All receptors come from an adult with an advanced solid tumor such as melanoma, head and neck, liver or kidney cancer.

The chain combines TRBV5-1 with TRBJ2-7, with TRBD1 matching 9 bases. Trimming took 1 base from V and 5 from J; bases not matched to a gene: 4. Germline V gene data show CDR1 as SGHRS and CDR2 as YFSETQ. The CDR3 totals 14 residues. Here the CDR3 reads CASSLTGGADEQYF. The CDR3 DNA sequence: TGCGCCAGCAGCTTGACAGGGGGCGCCGACGAGCAGTACTTC.

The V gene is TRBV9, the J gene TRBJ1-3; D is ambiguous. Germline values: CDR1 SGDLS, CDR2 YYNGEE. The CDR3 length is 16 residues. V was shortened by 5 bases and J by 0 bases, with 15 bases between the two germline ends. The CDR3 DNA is TGTGCCAGCAGTTTGGGCGGACCGAGCTCTGGAAACACCATATATTTT. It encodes CASSLGGPSSGNTIYF.

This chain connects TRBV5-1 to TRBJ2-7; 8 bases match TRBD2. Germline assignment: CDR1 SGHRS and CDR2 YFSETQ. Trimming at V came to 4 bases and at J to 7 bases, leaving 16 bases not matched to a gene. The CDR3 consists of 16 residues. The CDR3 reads CASSTNPGGAEGEQYF. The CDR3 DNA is TGCGCCAGCAGCACCAACCCCGGGGGGGCCGAGGGAGAGCAGTACTTC.

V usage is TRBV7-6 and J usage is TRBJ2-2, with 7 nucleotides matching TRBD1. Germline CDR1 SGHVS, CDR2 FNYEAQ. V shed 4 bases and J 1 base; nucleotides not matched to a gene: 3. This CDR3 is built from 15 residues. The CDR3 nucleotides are TGTGCCAGCAGCTACCGGACAGGGAACACCGGGGAGCTGTTTTTT. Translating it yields CASSYRTGNTGELFF.

The CDR3: CASSLVGTGAFDYTF. Written as DNA, the CDR3 is TGTGCCAGCAGCTTAGTCGGGACAGGGGCTTTTGACTACACCTTC. This chain connects TRBV7-8 to TRBJ1-2; 10 positions agree with TRBD1. The J segment lost 10 bases and the V segment lost 1 base, leaving 9 bases of the junction unmatched. Germline CDR1 reads SGHVS; CDR2 reads FQNEAQ. The CDR3 length is 15 residues.

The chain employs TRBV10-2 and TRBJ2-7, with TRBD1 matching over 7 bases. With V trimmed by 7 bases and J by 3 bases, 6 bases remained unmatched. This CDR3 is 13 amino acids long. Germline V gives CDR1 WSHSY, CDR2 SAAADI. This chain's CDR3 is CASKAGGDYEQYF. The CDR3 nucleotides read TGCGCCAGCAAAGCAGGGGGTGACTACGAGCAGTACTTC.

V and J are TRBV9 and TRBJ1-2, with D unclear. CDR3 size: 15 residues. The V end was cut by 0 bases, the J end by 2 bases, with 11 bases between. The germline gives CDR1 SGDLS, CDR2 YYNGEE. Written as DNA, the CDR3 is TGTGCCAGCAGCGTAGGTGGCGCCGGGAACTATGGCTACACCTTC. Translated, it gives CASSVGGAGNYGYTF.

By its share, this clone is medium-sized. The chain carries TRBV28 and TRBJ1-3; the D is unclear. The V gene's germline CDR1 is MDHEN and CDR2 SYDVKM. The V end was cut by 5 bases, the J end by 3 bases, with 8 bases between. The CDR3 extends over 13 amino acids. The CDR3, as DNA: TGTGCCAGCAGTGAAGTGAGTGGAAACACCATATATTTT. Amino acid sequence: CASSEVSGNTIYF. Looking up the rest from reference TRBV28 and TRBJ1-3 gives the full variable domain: DVKVTQSSRYLVKRTGEKVFLECVQDMDHENMFWYRQDPGLGLRLIYFSYDVKMKEKGDIPEGYSVSREKKERFSLILESASTNQTSMYLCASSEVSGNTIYFGEGSWLTVV.

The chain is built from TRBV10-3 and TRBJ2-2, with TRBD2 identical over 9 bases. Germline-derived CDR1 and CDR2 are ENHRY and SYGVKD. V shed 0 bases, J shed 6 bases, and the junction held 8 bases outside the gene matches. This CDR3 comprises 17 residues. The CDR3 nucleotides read TGTGCCATCAGTGAGTCGCCTGCGGGGGGGCCCGCCGGGGAGCTGTTTTTT. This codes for CAISESPAGGPAGELFF.

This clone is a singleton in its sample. CDR3 DNA: TGTGCCAGCAGTTTGATTAACAATGAGCAGTTCTTC. Protein product: CASSLINNEQFF. This chain connects TRBV27 to TRBJ2-1, with no clear D. V shed 3 bases and J shed 5 bases, with 5 bases lying between them. Germline assignment: CDR1 MNHEY and CDR2 SMNVEV (reference sequence). The length of the CDR3 is 12 residues.

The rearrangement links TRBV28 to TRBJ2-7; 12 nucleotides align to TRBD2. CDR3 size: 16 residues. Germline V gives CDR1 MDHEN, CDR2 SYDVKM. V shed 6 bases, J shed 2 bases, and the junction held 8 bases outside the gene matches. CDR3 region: CASSTILAGGTYEQYF. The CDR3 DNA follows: TGTGCCAGCAGCACGATACTAGCGGGAGGCACCTACGAGCAGTACTTC.

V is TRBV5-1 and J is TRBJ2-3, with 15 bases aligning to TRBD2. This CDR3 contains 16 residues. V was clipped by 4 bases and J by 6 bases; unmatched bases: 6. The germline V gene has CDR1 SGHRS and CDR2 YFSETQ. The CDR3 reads CASSAGTSGRWDTQYF. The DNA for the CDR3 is TGCGCCAGCAGCGCCGGGACTAGCGGGAGGTGGGATACGCAGTATTTT.

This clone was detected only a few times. CDR3 bases: TGTGCCAGCAGCTCCGGGACTAGCGGGAGAAAGGGCACAGATACGCAGTATTTT. Its protein is CASSSGTSGRKGTDTQYF. The chain uses TRBV5-4 and TRBJ2-3; 14 nucleotides align to TRBD2. Germline V gene data show CDR1 as SGHNT and CDR2 as YYREEE (reference sequence). The junction had 7 bases not matched to a gene; V was cut back by 3 bases and J by 1 base. CDR3 size: 18 residues.

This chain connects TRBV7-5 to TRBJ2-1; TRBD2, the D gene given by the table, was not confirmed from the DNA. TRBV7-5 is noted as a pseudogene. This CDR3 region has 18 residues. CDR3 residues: CVRSSRTRDLSCYNEQFF. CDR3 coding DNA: TGTGTCAGAAGCTCCCGGACGAGGGATCTCTCCTGCTACAATGAGCAGTTCTTC.

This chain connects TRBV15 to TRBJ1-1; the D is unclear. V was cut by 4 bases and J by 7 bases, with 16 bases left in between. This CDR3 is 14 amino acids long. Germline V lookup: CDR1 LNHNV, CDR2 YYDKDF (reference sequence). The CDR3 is CATSTYMTGSEAFF. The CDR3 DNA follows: TGTGCCACCAGCACATATATGACGGGCAGTGAAGCTTTCTTT.

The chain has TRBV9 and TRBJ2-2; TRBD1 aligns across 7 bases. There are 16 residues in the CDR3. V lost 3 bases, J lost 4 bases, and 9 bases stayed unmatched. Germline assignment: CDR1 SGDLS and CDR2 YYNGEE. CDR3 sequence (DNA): TGTGCCAGCAGCGGGAGAGACAGGGCGGGCACCGGGGAGCTGTTTTTT. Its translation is CASSGRDRAGTGELFF.

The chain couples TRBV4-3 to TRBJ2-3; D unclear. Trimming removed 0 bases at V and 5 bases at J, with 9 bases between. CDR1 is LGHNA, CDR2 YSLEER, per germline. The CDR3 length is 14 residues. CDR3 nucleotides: TGCGCCAGCAGCCAAGATCTGCAGCAAGATACGCAGTATTTT. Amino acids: CASSQDLQQDTQYF.

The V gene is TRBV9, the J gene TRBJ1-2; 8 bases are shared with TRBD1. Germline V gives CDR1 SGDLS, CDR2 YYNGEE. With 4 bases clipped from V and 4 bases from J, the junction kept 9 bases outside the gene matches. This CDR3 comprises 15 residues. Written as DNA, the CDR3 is TGTGCCAGCAGCATAGCGACAGGGGATCCCTATGGCTACACCTTC. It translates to CASSIATGDPYGYTF.